These 9 T cell receptor beta chains came from one sample sequenced in a study of Graves' ophthalmopathy and Graves' hyperthyroidism. RNA transcripts provided the template for amplifying TCR beta CDR3 regions. First-round RT-PCR relied on HTBI primers, and a second-round multiplex PCR came next. TCRdb reprocessed the multiplex PCR reads with MiXCR, giving one entry per CDR3 protein. The data show hundreds of thousands of distinct CDR3 sequences, about two fifths seen once. The sample consisted of peripheral blood. The receptors here all came from an adult man with Graves' ophthalmopathy.

In this sample, this clonotype turned up a few times. V is TRBV5-1 and J is TRBJ2-7; 7 nucleotides match TRBD2. The germline V gene has CDR1 SGHRS and CDR2 YFSETQ. The junction had 5 bases not matched to a gene; V was cut back by 4 bases and J by 7 bases. The CDR3 length is 12 residues. CDR3 region: CASSQGRAEQYF. The CDR3 DNA follows: TGCGCCAGCAGCCAAGGGAGGGCAGAGCAGTACTTC.

The CDR3 DNA sequence: TGTGCCACCTTCAAGGTTCGGGAGGGTGGGGCCAACGTCCTGACTTTC. It is translated as CATFKVREGGANVLTF. This chain links TRBV6-2 or TRBV6-3 with TRBJ2-6, with 8 bases identical to TRBD2. In germline, CDR1 is MNHEY, CDR2 SVGEGT. CDR3 size: 16 residues. The V gene end was trimmed by 10 bases and the J gene end by 3 bases; junction bases not matched to a gene: 11.

In this sample, this clonotype turned up many times. The V gene is TRBV7-8, the J gene TRBJ1-2, with 8 bases lining up with TRBD1. J was trimmed by 0 bases and V by 5 bases; bases with no gene match: 8. This CDR3 spans 16 amino acids. Per the germline V gene, CDR1 is SGHVS and CDR2 is FQNEAQ. Here the CDR3 DNA reads TGTGCCAGCAGCCGGACAGGGCACGAATCTAACTATGGCTACACCTTC. Protein: CASSRTGHESNYGYTF.

Ten or more counts support this clonotype. The chain recombines TRBV24-1 with TRBJ2-2; D gene ambiguous. There are 16 residues in the CDR3. Germline CDR1 KGHDR, CDR2 SFDVKD. Deletions cut 3 bases from V and 1 base from J, with 11 bases between. The CDR3 region has the DNA TGTGCCACCAGTGATGCCCAACATAGGAACACCGGGGAGCTGTTTTTT. Encoded protein: CATSDAQHRNTGELFF.

The V call is TRBV29-1, the J call TRBJ1-3; D is possibly TRBD1 (5 bases). The V gene's germline CDR1 is SQVTM and CDR2 ANQGSEA. The CDR3 runs to 14 residues. The CDR3 nucleotides are TGCAGTTTCGGCAGGGTGAGCTCTGGAAACACCATATATTTT. It translates to CSFGRVSSGNTIYF. Full variable domain (outside the CDR3, taken from reference TRBV29-1 and TRBJ1-3): SAVISQKPSRDICQRGTSLTIQCQVDSQVTMMFWYRQQPGQSLTLIATANQGSEATYESGFVIDKFPISRPNLTFSTLTVSNMSPEDSSIYLCSFGRVSSGNTIYFGEGSWLTVV.

With respect to this clonotype: As the CDR3 is not closed by the conserved phenylalanine or tryptophan, this likely results from a read error. It is unclear where the CDR3 begins or ends on the DNA, so no DNA is shown, and the CDR3 is as TCRdb lists it. The chain recombines TRBV7-9 with TRBJ2-7; the D call in the table, TRBD1, was not verified against the DNA. From its first to its last residue, the CDR3 has 9 amino acids. Germline values: CDR1 SEHNR, CDR2 FQNEAQ (reference sequence). The CDR3 sequence: CASSLDRGR.

As to this clonotype: A much larger clone sits a single nucleotide away, making a read error possible. The CDR3 DNA follows: TGTGCCAGCAGTCCAATATCTCCGGGACGGCGAAGTTCACCCCTCCACTTT. It specifies CASSPISPGRRSSPLHF. The rearrangement links TRBV7-9 to TRBJ1-6, with a possible D match to TRBD1 (5 bases). CDR1 is SEHNR, CDR2 FQNEAQ, per germline (reference sequence). The CDR3 has 17 amino acids. Trimming left V 6 bases short and J 9 bases short, with 24 bases between.

This clonotype was counted once. The genes are TRBV7-8 and TRBJ1-6, with a possible D match to TRBD1 (5 bases). The V gene lost 5 bases and the J gene lost 9 bases, with 26 bases spanning the gap. CDR3 size: 18 residues. The germline CDR1 and CDR2 sequences are SGHVS and FQNEAQ. For the CDR3, the DNA is TGTGCCAGCAGCCAAGAAGGGTTGGGAGGGACTGGGGTTTCACCCCTCCACTTT. Translation gives CASSQEGLGGTGVSPLHF. The full variable domain, rest sourced from reference TRBV7-8 and TRBJ1-6, is GAGVSQSPRYKVAKRGQDVALRCDPISGHVSLFWYQQALGQGPEFLTYFQNEAQLDKSGLPSDRFFAERPEGSVSTLKIQRTQQEDSAVYLCASSQEGLGGTGVSPLHFGNGTRLTVT.

The chain uses TRBV19 and TRBJ1-4, with D unclear. There are 15 residues in the CDR3. Germline values: CDR1 LNHDA, CDR2 SQIVND (reference sequence). The V end lost 2 bases, the J end lost 0 bases, and 7 bases lay between the germline ends. The CDR3 DNA follows: TGTGCCAGTAGTATATACGGGGCAACTAATGAAAAACTGTTTTTT. This codes for CASSIYGATNEKLFF.